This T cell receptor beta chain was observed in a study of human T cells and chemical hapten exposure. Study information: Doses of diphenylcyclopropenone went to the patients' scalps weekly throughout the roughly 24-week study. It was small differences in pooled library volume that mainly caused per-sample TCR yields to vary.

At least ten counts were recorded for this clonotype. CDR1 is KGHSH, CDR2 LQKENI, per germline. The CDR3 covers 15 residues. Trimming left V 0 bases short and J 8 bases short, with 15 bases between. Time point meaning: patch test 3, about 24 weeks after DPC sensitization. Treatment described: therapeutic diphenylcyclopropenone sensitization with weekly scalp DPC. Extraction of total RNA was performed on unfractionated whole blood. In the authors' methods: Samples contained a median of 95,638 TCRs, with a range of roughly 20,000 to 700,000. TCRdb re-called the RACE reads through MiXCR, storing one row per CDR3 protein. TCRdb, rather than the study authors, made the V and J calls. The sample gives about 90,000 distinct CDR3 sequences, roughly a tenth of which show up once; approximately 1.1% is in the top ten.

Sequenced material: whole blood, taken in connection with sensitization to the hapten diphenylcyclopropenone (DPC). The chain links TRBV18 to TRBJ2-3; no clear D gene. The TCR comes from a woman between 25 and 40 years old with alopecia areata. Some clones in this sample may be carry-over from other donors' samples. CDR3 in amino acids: CASSPPDYGVGTQYF. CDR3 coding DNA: TGTGCCAGCTCACCACCGGATTATGGGGTTGGTACGCAGTATTTT.